This TCR beta chain was obtained from a study of response to subunit inactivated influenza vaccine. Study results and caveats: Few new T cells, the authors suggested, are recruited by each seasonal influenza vaccination.

Each CDR3 protein is one row after TCRdb ran MiXCR on the RT-PCR reads. The data show about 570,000 distinct CDR3 sequences, approximately 11% seen once. V dropped 2 bases and J dropped 9 bases, with 20 bases sitting between them. The CDR3 has 15 residues. A remark on this clonotype: Its antigen is unidentified.

The same data also contributed to another study, on T cells expressing NK-cell markers. From that report: With UMIs, 5'RACE template switching was used to make TCR beta cDNA. Source material for TCR beta repertoires consisted of sorted CD3+CD56+NKG2C+, CD3+CD56+NKG2C- and CD3+CD56-NKG2C+ T cells. The leading position in the CD3+CD56-NKG2C+ fraction of several donors also went to these clonotypes.

This chain links TRBV12-3 or TRBV12-4 with TRBJ2-7; D might be TRBD2 (5 bases). Specimen: PBMCs from blood, collected on the day of vaccination. This receptor was identified in a man between 50 and 59 years old who received an inactivated influenza vaccine. CDR3 sequence: CASSLQSGGSGGQYF. CDR3 sequence (DNA): TGTGCCAGCAGTTTACAAAGTGGTGGGAGCGGCGGGCAGTACTTC.